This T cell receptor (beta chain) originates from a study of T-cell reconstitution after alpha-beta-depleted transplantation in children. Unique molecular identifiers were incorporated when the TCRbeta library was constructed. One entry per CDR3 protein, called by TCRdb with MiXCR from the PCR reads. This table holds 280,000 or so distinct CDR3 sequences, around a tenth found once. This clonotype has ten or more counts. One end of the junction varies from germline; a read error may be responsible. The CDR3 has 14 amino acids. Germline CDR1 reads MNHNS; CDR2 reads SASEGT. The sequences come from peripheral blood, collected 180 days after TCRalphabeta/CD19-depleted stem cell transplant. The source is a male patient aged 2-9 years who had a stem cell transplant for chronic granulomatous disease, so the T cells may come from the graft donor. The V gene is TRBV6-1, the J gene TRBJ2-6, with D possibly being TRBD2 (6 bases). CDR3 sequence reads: CACRRDGGANVLTF. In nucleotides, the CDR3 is TGTGCCTGCAGGAGGGATGGTGGGGCCAACGTCCTGACTTTC.